The rows below give T cell receptor beta chains drawn from one sample of a study of T cell responses to AZD1222 COVID-19 vaccine. Assay: immunoSEQ multiplex PCR; the TCRdb copy retains only in-frame clones and omits some. The sample shows 95,000 to 150,000 clones, 70% to 90% of them seen only once. The input for sequencing was peripheral blood, taken on day 0 of AZD1222 vaccination. The receptor source for this set is an adult in good health. The CDR3 runs from the conserved cysteine through the conserved F or W. The order of the fields is V gene, CDR3 protein.

TRBV30 CAWSGGTGAYEQYF
TRBV3-1/TRBV3-2 CASSPVLVGYGYTF
TRBV4-3 CASSQGRHPYYEQYF
TRBV24-1 CATSDSPRAISYNEQFF
TRBV5-1 CASSLTSGNNEQFF
TRBV2 CASRTDQETQYF
TRBV21-1 CASSKHGQGPYNEQFF
TRBV30 CAWSPGENQETQYF
TRBV5-1 CASSLAAGGPSGELFF
TRBV5-4 CASSLVTNTGELFF
TRBV10-1 CASSTGPDTQYF
TRBV3-1/TRBV3-2 CASSQGGQPNEKLFF
TRBV7-8 CASSLGSSGTYEQYF
TRBV28 CASSFGGALGETQYF
TRBV7-2 CASSPRGEQETQYF
TRBV3-1/TRBV3-2 CASSQIWDRGGEQYF
TRBV28 CASTPGHLKAFF
TRBV24-1 CATSAWGGQPQHF
TRBV5-8 CASSFSGTNQPQHF
TRBV7-8 CASSLAHGSGTEAFF
TRBV29-1 CSVARRTPLSYNEQFF
TRBV3-1/TRBV3-2 CASSPRDYTSYEQYF
TRBV6-5 CASLKETQYF
TRBV19 CASSRGQQETQYF
TRBV27 CASRERDWRVPDTQYF
TRBV9 CASSASPQGGEKLFF
TRBV2 CASSDLGVMGYGYTF
TRBV10-3 CAISASNTEAFF
TRBV5-1 CASSFTGAQETQYF
TRBV4-3 CASSQDMDSPLHF
TRBV18 CASSPRDSPGGEQFF
TRBV7-8 CASSLTGGNQPQHF
TRBV5-8 CASSLGDEQYF
TRBV19 CASSIDRPSGELFF
TRBV7-9 CASSRREYEQYF
TRBV12-3/TRBV12-4 CASSLTGPYEQYF
TRBV21-1 CASSKAPSGNTIYF
TRBV30 CAWGTFSGNTIYF
TRBV27 CASRGLATSTDTQYF
TRBV5-4 CASTRGQDRHRELFF
TRBV2 CASNSVNSPLHF
TRBV4-3 CASSQDRFLSNYGYTF
TRBV19 CASSDRGAGPSYGYTF
TRBV6-1 CASSEALHRKNYEQYF
TRBV5-4 CASSLGQGRETQYF
TRBV3-1/TRBV3-2 CASSQHGGDEQYF
TRBV4-3 CASSQEPFPGELFF
TRBV5-4 CASSFGQGSYEQYF